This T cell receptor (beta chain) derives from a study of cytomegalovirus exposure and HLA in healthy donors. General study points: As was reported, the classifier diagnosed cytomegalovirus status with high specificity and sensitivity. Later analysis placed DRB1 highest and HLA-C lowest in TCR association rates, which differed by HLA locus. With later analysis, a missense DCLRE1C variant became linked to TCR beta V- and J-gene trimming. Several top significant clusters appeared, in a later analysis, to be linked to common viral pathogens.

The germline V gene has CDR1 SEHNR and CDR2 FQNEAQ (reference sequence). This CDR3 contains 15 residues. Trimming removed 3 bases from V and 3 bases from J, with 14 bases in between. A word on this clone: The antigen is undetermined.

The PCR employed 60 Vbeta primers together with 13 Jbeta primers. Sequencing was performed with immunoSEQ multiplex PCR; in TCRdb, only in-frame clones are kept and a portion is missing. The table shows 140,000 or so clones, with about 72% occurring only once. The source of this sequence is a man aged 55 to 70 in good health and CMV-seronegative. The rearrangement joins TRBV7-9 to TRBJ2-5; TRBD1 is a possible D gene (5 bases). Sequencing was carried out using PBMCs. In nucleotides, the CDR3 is TGTGCCAGCAGCTTCGGTGGCAGGGTTGAAGAGACCCAGTACTTC. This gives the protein CASSFGGRVEETQYF.